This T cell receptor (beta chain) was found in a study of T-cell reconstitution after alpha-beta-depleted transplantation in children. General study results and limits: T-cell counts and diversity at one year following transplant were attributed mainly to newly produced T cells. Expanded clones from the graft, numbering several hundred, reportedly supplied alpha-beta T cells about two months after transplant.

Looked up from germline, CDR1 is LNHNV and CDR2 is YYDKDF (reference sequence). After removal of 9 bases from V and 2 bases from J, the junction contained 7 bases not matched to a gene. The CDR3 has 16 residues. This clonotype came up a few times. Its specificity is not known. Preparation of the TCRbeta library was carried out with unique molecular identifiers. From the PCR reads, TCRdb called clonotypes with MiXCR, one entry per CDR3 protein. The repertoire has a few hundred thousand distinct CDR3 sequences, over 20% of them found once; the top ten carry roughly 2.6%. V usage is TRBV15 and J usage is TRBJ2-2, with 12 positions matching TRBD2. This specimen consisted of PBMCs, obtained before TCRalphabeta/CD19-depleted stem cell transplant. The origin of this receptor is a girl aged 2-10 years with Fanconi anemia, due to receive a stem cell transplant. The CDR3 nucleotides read TGTGCCACTAGGGCTAGCGGGGGGGTAAACACCGGGGAGCTGTTTTTT. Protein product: CATRASGGVNTGELFF. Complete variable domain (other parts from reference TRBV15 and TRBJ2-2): DAMVIQNPRYQVTQFGKPVTLSCSQTLNHNVMYWYQQKSSQAPKLLFHYYDKDFNNEADTPDNFQSRRPNTSFCFLDIRSPGLGDTAMYLCATRASGGVNTGELFFGEGSRLTVL.